Listed below are T cell receptor beta chains from one sample, sequenced in a study of T cells in Graves' hyperthyroidism and ophthalmopathy. One entry per CDR3 protein, called by TCRdb with MiXCR from the multiplex PCR reads. The data contain some 350,000 distinct CDR3 sequences, approximately 14% of them singletons. Sequencing was performed on blood. Every receptor here comes from a woman between 40 and 50 years old with Graves' ophthalmopathy. The CDR3 runs from the conserved cysteine through the conserved F or W. D genes are given only for firm matches. Clone size is stated in some rows and not others, as once, few, many or a class when expanded.

TRBV4-1	TRBD2	NA	TRBJ2-3	CASSQVAGVSADTQYF	TGCGCCAGCAGCCAAGTGGCGGGGGTCTCGGCAGATACGCAGTATTTT
TRBV12-3/TRBV12-4	NA	NA	TRBJ2-2	CASNLMNGEPFF	TGTGCCAGCAACCTAATGAACGGGGAGCCGTTTTTT
TRBV2	NA	many	TRBJ1-5	CASSEVGRTQHF	TGTGCCAGCAGTGAAGTCGGCAGGACCCAGCATTTT
TRBV7-9	NA	many	TRBJ2-5	CASSLVAGPQETQYF	TGTGCCAGCAGCTTAGTGGCAGGACCGCAAGAGACCCAGTACTTC
TRBV6-6	NA	many	TRBJ1-1	CASSYSQLNTEAFF	TGTGCCAGCAGTTACTCACAGCTGAACACTGAAGCTTTCTTT
TRBV10-3	TRBD1	many	TRBJ2-5	CAISRTGQETQYF	TGTGCCATCAGTCGGACAGGGCAAGAGACCCAGTACTTC
TRBV12-5	TRBD1	few	TRBJ2-2	CASGFGTGNTGELFF	TGTGCTAGTGGTTTCGGGACAGGGAACACCGGGGAGCTGTTTTTT
TRBV12-3/TRBV12-4	NA	NA	TRBJ1-2	CACSFVGGHTYYTF	TGTGCCTGCAGTTTTGTAGGTGGCCACACTTACTACACCTTC
TRBV4-2	NA	few	TRBJ1-2	CASSQPWAGGNYGYTF	TGTGCCAGCAGCCAACCCTGGGCCGGGGGCAACTATGGCTACACCTTC
TRBV20-1	NA	few	TRBJ2-1	CNARVGMGSYNEQFF	TGCAATGCTAGAGTCGGGATGGGGTCCTACAATGAGCAGTTCTTC
TRBV7-9	TRBD1	many	TRBJ2-7	CASSHPRDRGSYEQYF	TGTGCCAGCAGCCACCCCCGGGACAGGGGTAGTTACGAGCAGTACTTC
TRBV7-2	NA	few	TRBJ1-1	CASSLLVGTEAFF	TGTGCCAGCAGCTTATTGGTGGGTACTGAAGCTTTCTTT
TRBV24-1	NA	many	TRBJ2-5	CATSDRSGFQETQYF	TGTGCCACCAGTGATCGATCAGGGTTCCAAGAGACCCAGTACTTC
TRBV2	NA	many	TRBJ1-2	CASRNRAGDYGYTF	TGTGCCAGCAGGAACAGGGCCGGGGACTATGGCTACACCTTC
TRBV15	TRBD2	many	TRBJ2-3	CATSRDSGLAGVQYF	TGTGCCACCAGCAGAGATAGCGGACTAGCGGGAGTTCAGTATTTT
TRBV5-5	NA	NA	TRBJ1-2	CASSSSSGANYGYTF	TGTGCCAGCAGCTCGTCCTCGGGGGCTAACTATGGCTACACCTTC
TRBV18	NA	few	TRBJ2-3	CASHMGLAQYF	TGTGCCAGCCACATGGGACTGGCGCAGTATTTT